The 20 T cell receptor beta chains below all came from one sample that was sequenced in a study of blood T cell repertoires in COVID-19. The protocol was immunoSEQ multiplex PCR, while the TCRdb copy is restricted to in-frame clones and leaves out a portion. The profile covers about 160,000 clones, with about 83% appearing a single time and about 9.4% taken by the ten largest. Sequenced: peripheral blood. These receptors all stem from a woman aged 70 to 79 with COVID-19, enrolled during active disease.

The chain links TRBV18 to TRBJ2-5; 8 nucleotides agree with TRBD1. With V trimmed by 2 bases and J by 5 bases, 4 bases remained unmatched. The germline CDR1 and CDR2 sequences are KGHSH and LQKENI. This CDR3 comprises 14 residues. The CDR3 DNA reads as TGTGCCAGCTCACCATATCAGGGGGCGGAGACCCAGTACTTC. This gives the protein CASSPYQGAETQYF. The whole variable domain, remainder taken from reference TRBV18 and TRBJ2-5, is NAGVMQNPRHLVRRRGQEARLRCSPMKGHSHVYWYRQLPEEGLKFMVYLQKENIIDESGMPKERFSAEFPKEGPSILRIQQVVRGDSAAYFCASSPYQGAETQYFGPGTRLLVL.

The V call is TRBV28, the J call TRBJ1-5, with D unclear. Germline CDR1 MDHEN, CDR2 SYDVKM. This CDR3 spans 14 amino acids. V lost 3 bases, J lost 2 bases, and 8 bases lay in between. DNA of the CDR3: TGTGCCAGCAGTTTGTCACGGGGCAATCAGCCCCAGCATTTT. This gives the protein CASSLSRGNQPQHF.

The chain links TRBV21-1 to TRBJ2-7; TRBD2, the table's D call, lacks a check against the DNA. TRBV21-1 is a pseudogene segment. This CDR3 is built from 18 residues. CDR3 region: CASSKAKIRSCGAYEQYF. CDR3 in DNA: TGTGCCAGCAGCAAAGCTAAAATTAGGTCGTGCGGGGCCTACGAGCAGTACTTC.

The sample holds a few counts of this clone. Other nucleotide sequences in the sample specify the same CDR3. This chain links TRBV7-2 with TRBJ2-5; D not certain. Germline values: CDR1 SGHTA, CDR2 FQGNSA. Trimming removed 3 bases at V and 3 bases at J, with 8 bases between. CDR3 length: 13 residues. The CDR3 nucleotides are TGTGCCAGCAGCTTCGCCGGAGAAGAGACCCAGTACTTC. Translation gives CASSFAGEETQYF. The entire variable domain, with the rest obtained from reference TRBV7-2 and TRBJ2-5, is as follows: GAGVSQSPSNKVTEKGKDVELRCDPISGHTALYWYRQSLGQGLEFLIYFQGNSAPDKSGLPSDRFSAERTGGSVSTLTIQRTQQEDSAVYLCASSFAGEETQYFGPGTRLLVL.

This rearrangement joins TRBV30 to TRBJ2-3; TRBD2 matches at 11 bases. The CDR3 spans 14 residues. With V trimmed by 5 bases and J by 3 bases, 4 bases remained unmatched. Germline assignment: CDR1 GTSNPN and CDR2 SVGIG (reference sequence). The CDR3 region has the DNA TGTGCCTGGGGTCTAGCGGGGGGAACAGATACGCAGTATTTT. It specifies CAWGLAGGTDTQYF.

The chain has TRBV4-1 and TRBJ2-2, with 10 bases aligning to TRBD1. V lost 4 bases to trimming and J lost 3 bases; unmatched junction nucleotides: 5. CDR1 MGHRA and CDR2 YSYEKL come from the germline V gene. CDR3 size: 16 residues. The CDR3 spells CASSPGQGLDTGELFF. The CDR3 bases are TGCGCCAGCAGCCCGGGACAGGGGTTGGACACCGGGGAGCTGTTTTTT.

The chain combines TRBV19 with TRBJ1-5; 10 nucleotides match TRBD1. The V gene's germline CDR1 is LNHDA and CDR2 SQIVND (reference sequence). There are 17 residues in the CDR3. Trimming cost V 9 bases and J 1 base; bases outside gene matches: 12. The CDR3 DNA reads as TGTGCCAGCCGTGGTCTGACAGGGGGCAGGAGCAATCAGCCCCAGCATTTT. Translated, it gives CASRGLTGGRSNQPQHF.

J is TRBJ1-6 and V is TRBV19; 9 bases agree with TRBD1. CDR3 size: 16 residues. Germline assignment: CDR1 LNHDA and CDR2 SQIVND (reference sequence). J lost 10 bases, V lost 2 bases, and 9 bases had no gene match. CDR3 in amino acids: CASSITLTGGDSPLHF. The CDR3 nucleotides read TGTGCCAGTAGTATAACCCTGACAGGGGGAGACTCACCCCTCCACTTT.

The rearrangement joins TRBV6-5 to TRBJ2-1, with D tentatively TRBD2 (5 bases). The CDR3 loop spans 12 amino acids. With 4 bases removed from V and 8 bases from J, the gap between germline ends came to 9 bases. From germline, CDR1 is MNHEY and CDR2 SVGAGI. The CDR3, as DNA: TGTGCCAGCAGTTTAGACGGGGATGAGCAGTTCTTC. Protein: CASSLDGDEQFF.

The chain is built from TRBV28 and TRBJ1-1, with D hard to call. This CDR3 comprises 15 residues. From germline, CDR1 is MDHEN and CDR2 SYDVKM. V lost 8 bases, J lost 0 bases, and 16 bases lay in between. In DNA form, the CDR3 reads TGTGCCAGCCGCTCAACCAGGAACATGAACACTGAAGCTTTCTTT. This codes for CASRSTRNMNTEAFF.

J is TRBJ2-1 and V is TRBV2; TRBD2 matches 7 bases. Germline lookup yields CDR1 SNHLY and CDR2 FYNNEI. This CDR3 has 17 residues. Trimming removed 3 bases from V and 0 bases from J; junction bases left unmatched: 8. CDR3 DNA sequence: TGTGCCAGCAGTGATGGGGGAGGGGCGGTCTCCTACAATGAGCAGTTCTTC. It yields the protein CASSDGGGAVSYNEQFF.

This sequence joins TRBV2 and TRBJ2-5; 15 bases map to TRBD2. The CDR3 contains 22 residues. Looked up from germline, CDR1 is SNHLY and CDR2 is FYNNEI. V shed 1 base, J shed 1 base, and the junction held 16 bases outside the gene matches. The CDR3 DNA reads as TGTGCCAGCAGTGAAGGAGGGACTAGCGGGGGGTGGGCCCTATCCCGCCAAGAGACCCAGTACTTC. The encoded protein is CASSEGGTSGGWALSRQETQYF.

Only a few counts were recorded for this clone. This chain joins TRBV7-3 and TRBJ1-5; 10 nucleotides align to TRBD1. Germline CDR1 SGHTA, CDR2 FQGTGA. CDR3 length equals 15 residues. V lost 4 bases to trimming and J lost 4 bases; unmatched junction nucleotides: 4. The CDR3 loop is CASSSPGQGNQPQHF. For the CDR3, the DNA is TGTGCCAGCAGCTCCCCGGGACAGGGGAATCAGCCCCAGCATTTT.

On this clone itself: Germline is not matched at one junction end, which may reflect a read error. The CDR3 DNA is TGTGCCAGCAGCTTAGCCCCCGCGGGGGGCCTGGATTTT. Amino acid sequence: CASSLAPAGGLDF. The chain recombines TRBV11-2 with TRBJ2-3, with 8 bases matching TRBD2. The CDR3 consists of 13 residues. Germline V gene sequence: CDR1 SGHAT, CDR2 FQNNGV.

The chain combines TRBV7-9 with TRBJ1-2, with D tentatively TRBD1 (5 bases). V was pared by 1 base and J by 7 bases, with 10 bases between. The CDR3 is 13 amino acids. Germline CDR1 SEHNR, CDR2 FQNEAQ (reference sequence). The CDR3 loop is CASSLGRAGGYTF. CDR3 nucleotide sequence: TGTGCCAGCAGCTTAGGCAGGGCCGGTGGCTACACCTTC.

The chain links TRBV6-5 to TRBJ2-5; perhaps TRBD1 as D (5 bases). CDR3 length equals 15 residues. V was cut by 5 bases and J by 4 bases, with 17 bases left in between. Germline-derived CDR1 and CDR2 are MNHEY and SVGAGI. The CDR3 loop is CASSLQGKGSETQYF. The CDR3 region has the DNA TGTGCCAGCAGTCTCCAGGGAAAGGGCTCAGAGACCCAGTACTTC.

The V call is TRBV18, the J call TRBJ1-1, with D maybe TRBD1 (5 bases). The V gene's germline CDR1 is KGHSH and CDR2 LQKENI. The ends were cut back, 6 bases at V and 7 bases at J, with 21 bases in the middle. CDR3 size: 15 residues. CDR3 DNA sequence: TGTGCCAGCTCCGAACGGAGTGGGGCGAGTAGTGAAGCTTTCTTT. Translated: CASSERSGASSEAFF. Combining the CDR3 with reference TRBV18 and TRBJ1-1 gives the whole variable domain NAGVMQNPRHLVRRRGQEARLRCSPMKGHSHVYWYRQLPEEGLKFMVYLQKENIIDESGMPKERFSAEFPKEGPSILRIQQVVRGDSAAYFCASSERSGASSEAFFGQGTRLTVV.

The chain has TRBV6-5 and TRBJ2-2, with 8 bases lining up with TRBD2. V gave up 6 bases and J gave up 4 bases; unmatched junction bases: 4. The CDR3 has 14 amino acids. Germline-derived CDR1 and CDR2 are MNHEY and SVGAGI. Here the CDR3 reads CASRRAGVTGELFF. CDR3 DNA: TGTGCCAGCAGGAGAGCGGGGGTCACCGGGGAGCTGTTTTTT.

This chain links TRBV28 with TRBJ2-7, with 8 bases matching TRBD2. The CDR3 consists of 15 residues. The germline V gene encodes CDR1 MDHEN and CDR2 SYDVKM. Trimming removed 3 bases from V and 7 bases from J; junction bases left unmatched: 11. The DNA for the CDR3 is TGTGCCAGCAGTTTGATTTCCGGGGGGGTCCGGGAGCAGTACTTC. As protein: CASSLISGGVREQYF.

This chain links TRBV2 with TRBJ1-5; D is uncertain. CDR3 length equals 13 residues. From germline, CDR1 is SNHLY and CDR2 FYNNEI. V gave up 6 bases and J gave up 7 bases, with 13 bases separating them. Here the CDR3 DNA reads TGTGCCAGCAGGGAACAGTTCCCACAGCCCCAGCATTTT. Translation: CASREQFPQPQHF.